The clone carrying this TCR beta chain occurred a few times. Germline CDR1 is SEHNR and CDR2 is FQNEAQ (reference sequence). V was clipped by 8 bases and J by 4 bases; unmatched bases: 10. The CDR3 loop spans 15 amino acids. This specimen belongs to a study of control samples from healthy donors and cancer patients. Generated by immunoSEQ multiplex PCR, the TCRdb table keeps only in-frame clones and is missing some. The sample has fewer than 200,000 clones, roughly 92% seen once. This receptor was taken from a man younger than 40 in good health. The rearrangement uses TRBV7-9 and TRBJ2-7, with 11 nucleotides matching TRBD2. The specimen was blood. CDR3 region: CASGLTSGSFYEQYF. The DNA for the CDR3 is TGTGCCAGCGGGCTTACTAGCGGGAGCTTTTACGAGCAGTACTTC.